The T cell receptor beta chain under discussion was sequenced for a study of cytomegalovirus exposure and HLA in healthy donors. V was pared by 6 bases and J by 6 bases, with 21 bases between. Germline values: CDR1 LNHDA, CDR2 SQIVND (reference sequence). This CDR3 has 15 amino acids. TCRdb's table, derived via immunoSEQ multiplex PCR, lists solely in-frame clones and lacks some. In the table there are 100,000 to 120,000 clones, around 87% of which are singletons. The specimen sequenced was PBMCs. The chain carries TRBV19 and TRBJ2-7; tentative D call: TRBD1 (6 bases). This sequence originates from a woman between 18 and 29 years old in good health and CMV-seropositive. The CDR3 loop reads CASRSREGGSREQYF. CDR3 bases: TGTGCCAGTAGAAGTAGGGAAGGGGGTTCTCGCGAGCAGTACTTC.